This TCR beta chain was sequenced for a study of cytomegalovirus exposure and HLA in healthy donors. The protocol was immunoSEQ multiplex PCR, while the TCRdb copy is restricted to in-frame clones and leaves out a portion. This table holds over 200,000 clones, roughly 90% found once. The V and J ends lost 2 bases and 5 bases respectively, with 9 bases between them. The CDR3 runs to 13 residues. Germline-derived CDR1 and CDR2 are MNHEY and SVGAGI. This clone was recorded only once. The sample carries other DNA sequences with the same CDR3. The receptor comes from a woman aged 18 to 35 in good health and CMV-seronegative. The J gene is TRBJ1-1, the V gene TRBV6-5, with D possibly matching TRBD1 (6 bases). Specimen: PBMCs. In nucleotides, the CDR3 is TGTGCCAGCAGTTACGGGGGCGGAACTGAAGCTTTCTTT. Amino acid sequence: CASSYGGGTEAFF.